The sequence of this T cell receptor beta chain was determined in a study of technical replicates of blood from a handful of donors. This CDR3 is 13 amino acids long. Germline CDR1 is SGDLS and CDR2 is YYNGEE. The junction had 0 bases not matched to a gene; V was cut back by 3 bases and J by 3 bases. Assay used: immunoSEQ multiplex PCR; TCRdb lists only in-frame clones, some missing. Among more than 70,000 clones listed, 93% were seen once. The material sequenced was T cells isolated from PBMCs. The receptor was isolated from a human donor in good health. The chain employs TRBV9 and TRBJ1-1; 9 nucleotides line up with TRBD1. The CDR3 protein is CASSGTGDTEAFF. CDR3 in DNA: TGTGCCAGCAGCGGGACAGGGGACACTGAAGCTTTCTTT.